Listed here are 26 T cell receptor beta chains from one sample, sequenced in a study of naive and memory T cell subsets. Both TRBC1 and TRBC2 were covered by a beta constant-region primer of two equimolar oligonucleotides. Ligated cDNA was amplified by four rounds of PCR with nested alpha and beta constant-region primers and SP2. TCRdb reprocessed the UMI-ligation and nested PCR reads via MiXCR and lists one record per CDR3 protein. In the table there are about 17,000 distinct CDR3 sequences, about 9% of which are singletons. The specimen sequenced was central memory CD8+ T cells from blood. Source of these receptors: a human donor in good health.

This clonotype was observed a few times. The chain carries TRBV5-1 and TRBJ2-1; TRBD2 matches at 8 bases. Trimming cost V 4 bases and J 2 bases; bases outside gene matches: 14. The germline gives CDR1 SGHRS, CDR2 YFSETQ. The CDR3 has 18 residues. The chain's CDR3 is CASSQGREVGGAYNEQFF. CDR3 sequence (DNA): TGCGCCAGCAGCCAGGGGAGGGAGGTCGGGGGGGCCTACAATGAGCAGTTCTTC.

This clonotype showed up many times. The chain couples TRBV20-1 to TRBJ1-1, with D possibly matching TRBD1 (6 bases). Germline V CDR1 and CDR2: DFQATT, SNEGSKA (reference sequence). Deletions cut 6 bases from V and 4 bases from J, with 18 bases between. The CDR3 extends over 14 amino acids. The CDR3, as DNA: TGCAGTGCCAAGACGGACAGTAGGATCACTGAAGCTTTCTTT. Its protein is CSAKTDSRITEAFF.

Many counts were recorded for this clonotype. CDR3 sequence (DNA): TGTGCCACCAGCAGAGAGGCGGGAGTGGCAGATACGCAGTATTTT. This codes for CATSREAGVADTQYF. V is TRBV15 and J is TRBJ2-3; 7 nucleotides agree with TRBD2. CDR1 and CDR2 from the germline V gene are LNHNV and YYDKDF (reference sequence). This CDR3 spans 15 amino acids. V lost 0 bases, J lost 4 bases, and 4 bases stayed unmatched.

In the case of this clonotype: A read error may explain this, as a much larger clone is one base away. The gene calls are TRBV7-9 and TRBJ2-7; D may match TRBD1 or TRBD2 (6 bases each). CDR1 is SEHNR, CDR2 FQNEAQ, per germline (reference sequence). The CDR3 has 14 residues. The CDR3 here is CSSSLADRTYEQYF. In DNA, the CDR3 is TGTTCCAGCAGCTTAGCGGACAGAACCTACGAGCAGTACTTC. Using reference TRBV7-9 and TRBJ2-7 for the parts outside the CDR3, the full variable domain is DTGVSQNPRHKITKRGQNVTFRCDPISEHNRLYWYRQTLGQGPEFLTYFQNEAQLEKSRLLSDRFSAERPKGSFSTLEIQRTEQGDSAMYLCSSSLADRTYEQYFGPGTRLTVT.

This clonotype came up many times. V usage is TRBV20-1 and J usage is TRBJ1-2, with 9 bases fitting TRBD1. After removal of 4 bases from V and 7 bases from J, the junction contained 10 bases not matched to a gene. This CDR3 has 14 amino acids. The germline CDR1 and CDR2 sequences are DFQATT and SNEGSKA (reference sequence). In DNA, the CDR3 is TGCAGTGCTAAGACAGGGGGTGAAGTCTCTGGCTACACCTTC. It codes for CSAKTGGEVSGYTF.

J is TRBJ1-1 and V is TRBV9, with unresolved D. The germline gives CDR1 SGDLS, CDR2 YYNGEE. The CDR3 sequence is 16 residues long. The V end lost 0 bases, the J end lost 0 bases, and 12 bases lay between the germline ends. The CDR3 is CASSVGGLGMNTEAFF. The CDR3, as DNA: TGTGCCAGCAGCGTAGGGGGATTGGGGATGAACACTGAAGCTTTCTTT.

The CDR3 is CATSEGGEGREVHIQYF. CDR3 nucleotides: TGTGCCACCAGTGAAGGTGGAGAGGGGCGGGAGGTCCACATTCAGTACTTC. V usage is TRBV24-1 and J usage is TRBJ2-4, with TRBD2 identical over 8 bases. CDR3 length equals 17 residues. After removal of 4 bases from V and 8 bases from J, the junction contained 15 bases not matched to a gene. The germline CDR1 and CDR2 sequences are KGHDR and SFDVKD.

This clonotype was observed many times. This chain uses TRBV27 with TRBJ2-1; 9 nucleotides align to TRBD1. V dropped 6 bases and J dropped 9; count of bases not matched to a gene: 6. Germline CDR1 and CDR2: MNHEY and SMNVEV (reference sequence). The length of the CDR3 is 13 residues. The CDR3 reads CASRRDRALEQFF. CDR3 DNA sequence: TGTGCCAGCAGGCGGGACAGGGCCCTTGAGCAGTTCTTC.

This clonotype is medium-sized within its sample. This chain uses TRBV7-9 with TRBJ2-7; D unclear. Germline CDR1 SEHNR, CDR2 FQNEAQ (reference sequence). The CDR3 runs 14 residues. V lost 5 bases and J lost 3, with 14 bases in between. CDR3 sequence (DNA): TGTGCCAGCAGCGCCCTTGGAGAGGACTACGAGCAGTACTTC. It codes for CASSALGEDYEQYF.

The chain links TRBV29-1 to TRBJ1-2; D is unclear. The CDR3 length is 16 residues. V lost 7 bases to trimming and J lost 1 base, with 22 bases between them. CDR1 and CDR2 from the germline V gene are SQVTM and ANQGSEA. Written as DNA, the CDR3 is TGCAGCGCCGTTACACGGTGGCAAAAGTTTAACTATGGCTACACCTTC. It yields the protein CSAVTRWQKFNYGYTF.

By proportion, this clonotype is medium-sized (0.01 to 0.1%). This rearrangement joins TRBV20-1 to TRBJ2-7, with D unclear. The CDR3 spans 12 residues. Deletions cut 4 bases from V and 6 bases from J, with 13 bases between. Germline V gene lookup returns CDR1 DFQATT and CDR2 SNEGSKA (reference sequence). The CDR3 nucleotides are TGCAGTGCTACCCAGGTGGAGTTCGAGCAGTACTTC. It codes for CSATQVEFEQYF.

Regarding this clonotype: Given a much more abundant clone one base away, this may be a read error. This CDR3 is CTSSPRLAGGPGYEQFF. In DNA form, the CDR3 reads TGCACCAGCAGCCCACGACTAGCGGGGGGGCCTGGGTATGAGCAGTTCTTC. V is TRBV4-1 and J is TRBJ2-1, with TRBD2 identical over 14 bases. Germline values: CDR1 MGHRA, CDR2 YSYEKL. CDR3 length: 17 residues.

The genes are TRBV14 and TRBJ2-5; a possible D gene is TRBD2 (5 bases). This CDR3 has 15 amino acids. Germline V gives CDR1 SGHDN, CDR2 FVKESK. Between the trimmed V and J ends, which lost 2 bases and 5 bases, there was a span of 15 bases. CDR3 nucleotides: TGTGCCAGCAGCCAACGGGGTTGGGGTTTTGAGACCCAGTACTTC. It is translated as CASSQRGWGFETQYF.

This clonotype was picked up many times. The chain uses TRBV27 and TRBJ1-6; D ambiguous. V was shortened by 6 bases and J by 3 bases, with 15 bases between the two germline ends. This CDR3 has 16 amino acids. Germline V lookup: CDR1 MNHEY, CDR2 SMNVEV (reference sequence). The DNA for the CDR3 is TGTGCCAGCAGACGAACCGACCAGGTCTATAATTCACCCCTCCACTTT. Translation: CASRRTDQVYNSPLHF.

This clonotype was observed at least ten times. A read error may produce the germline difference seen at one junction end. The genes are TRBV4-3 and TRBJ2-3; TRBD2 aligns across 8 bases. Germline assignment: CDR1 LGHNA and CDR2 YSLEER. The CDR3 totals 14 residues. The CDR3 DNA reads TGCGCCAGCAGCCAAGAGTTGGGCCGGGAGGGGCCCGTGTTT. Translation gives CASSQELGREGPVF.

This clonotype is medium-sized by share. The genes are TRBV24-1 and TRBJ2-1; 9 positions agree with TRBD2. Germline V lookup: CDR1 KGHDR, CDR2 SFDVKD. This CDR3 spans 16 amino acids. V dropped 3 bases and J dropped 3; count of bases not matched to a gene: 5. The chain's CDR3 is CATSDTGTSLYNEQFF. CDR3 in DNA: TGTGCCACCAGTGATACCGGGACTAGCCTCTACAATGAGCAGTTCTTC.

This clonotype is deemed medium-sized. This may be a read error: a much more frequent sequence differs by one nucleotide. The chain employs TRBV5-6 and TRBJ2-5; D perhaps matches TRBD2 (6 bases). V lost 4 bases and J 5 bases, leaving 18 bases between the germline ends. CDR3 length: 15 residues. Germline V CDR1 and CDR2: SGHDT, YYEEEE. CDR3 DNA: TGTGCCAGCAGCGGCGGGGCTTGGGTGGGGGAGACCCAGTACTTC. Translating gives CASSGGAWVGETQYF.

This clonotype showed up just once. V usage is TRBV30 and J usage is TRBJ1-1; TRBD1 matches at 9 bases. The germline gives CDR1 GTSNPN, CDR2 SVGIG (reference sequence). The CDR3 extends over 13 amino acids. V shed 5 bases and J 5 bases; nucleotides not matched to a gene: 6. CDR3 bases: TGTGCCTGGTCCGGGACAGGGTCTACTGAAGCTTTCTTT. This gives the protein CAWSGTGSTEAFF.

This chain links TRBV6-1 with TRBJ2-3, with D perhaps being TRBD1 or TRBD2 (6 bases each). Germline CDR1 reads MNHNS; CDR2 reads SASEGT. This CDR3 is 15 amino acids long. Trimming removed 10 bases at V and 1 base at J, with 18 bases between. CDR3 in amino acids: CAIEGGHEGTDTQYF. The CDR3 nucleotides are TGTGCCATCGAGGGGGGACACGAGGGCACAGATACGCAGTATTTT.

This clonotype was seen more than once but under ten times. V and J are TRBV11-3 and TRBJ2-1, with a possible D match to TRBD1 (5 bases). From germline, CDR1 is SGHNT and CDR2 YENEEA. V was clipped by 4 bases and J by 3 bases, with 7 bases between them. The CDR3 contains 13 residues. The CDR3 spells CASSSGNYNEQFF. CDR3 coding DNA: TGTGCCAGCAGCTCAGGGAACTACAATGAGCAGTTCTTC.

The chain employs TRBV7-9 and TRBJ2-7; 7 bases match TRBD2. The V segment lost 5 bases and the J segment 5 bases; nucleotides outside the gene matches: 6. Germline values: CDR1 SEHNR, CDR2 FQNEAQ (reference sequence). The CDR3 totals 13 residues. CDR3 sequence (DNA): TGTGCCAGCAGCCCGGGACTAACCGACGAGCAGTACTTC. Translation: CASSPGLTDEQYF. The full variable domain, its missing parts supplied by reference TRBV7-9 and TRBJ2-7, is DTGVSQNPRHKITKRGQNVTFRCDPISEHNRLYWYRQTLGQGPEFLTYFQNEAQLEKSRLLSDRFSAERPKGSFSTLEIQRTEQGDSAMYLCASSPGLTDEQYFGPGTRLTVT.

There are a few counts of this clonotype. The chain combines TRBV19 with TRBJ2-3; 9 nucleotides align to TRBD2. This CDR3 is 15 amino acids long. The V segment lost 9 bases and the J segment 5 bases; nucleotides outside the gene matches: 12. Germline assignment: CDR1 LNHDA and CDR2 SQIVND (reference sequence). CDR3 loop: CASDDIAGAGDTQYF. The CDR3 DNA follows: TGTGCCAGCGACGATATAGCGGGGGCTGGAGATACGCAGTATTTT.

This clonotype was seen at least ten times. This chain connects TRBV4-3 to TRBJ1-2; the D is unclear. The CDR3 has 14 amino acids. Trimming cost V 3 bases and J 0 bases, with 8 bases left between them. The germline gives CDR1 LGHNA, CDR2 YSLEER. CDR3 nucleotides: TGCGCCAGCAGCCAGGGGATAGCTAACTATGGCTACACCTTC. It translates to CASSQGIANYGYTF.

J is TRBJ2-6 and V is TRBV28; D gene unclear. This CDR3 comprises 16 residues. V shed 5 bases and J shed 1 base, with 12 bases lying between them. Per the germline V gene, CDR1 is MDHEN and CDR2 is SYDVKM. The CDR3 DNA reads TGTGCCAGCAGTGCAGGCGGCTGGTCTGGGGCCAACGTCCTGACTTTC. Its protein is CASSAGGWSGANVLTF.

This clonotype has ten or more counts. The chain uses TRBV6-2 or TRBV6-3 and TRBJ1-5; tentative D call: TRBD1 (5 bases). The CDR3 has 12 residues. V dropped 7 bases and J dropped 10 bases, with 14 bases sitting between them. Germline-derived CDR1 and CDR2 are MNHEY and SVGEGT. CDR3 region: CASTQGKEPQHF. CDR3 in DNA: TGTGCCAGCACCCAGGGCAAAGAACCCCAGCATTTT.

This clonotype counts as large (0.1 to 1%). The V call is TRBV4-3, the J call TRBJ2-5, with a weak D call TRBD2 (5 bases). Germline CDR1 is LGHNA and CDR2 is YSLEER. Deletions cut 1 base from V and 4 bases from J, with 13 bases between. This CDR3 is 15 amino acids long. CDR3 protein: CASSQGRTAGETQYF. CDR3 bases: TGCGCCAGCAGCCAAGGAAGGACTGCCGGAGAGACCCAGTACTTC.